The 8 T cell receptor beta chains given below trace back to one sample, sequenced in a study of human T cells and chemical hapten exposure (dated by TCRdb to the early 2020s). Preparation of the library involved RACE. TCRdb shows the sequencer as NextSeq 500. The public reads were run again by TCRdb, first through fastp at Q25 and then through MiXCR, and only productive beta chains were kept. Each entry is one CDR3 protein sequence, shown with its most common DNA and genes. The sample data list roughly 120,000 distinct CDR3 sequences, and around 8.2% of these were observed just once. The ten largest clones take up approximately 2% of the sample. Explained via the paper, the time point label denotes: healthy volunteer bleed at 2 weeks. Total RNA was extracted from unfractionated whole blood collected in Tempus Blood RNA tubes. The sequenced sample was whole blood. All receptors come from a male donor in good health. Some clones in this sample may be carry-over from other donors' samples.

This clonotype was counted at least ten times. This chain connects TRBV19 to TRBJ1-6, with TRBD1 matching 10 bases. This CDR3 has 13 residues. Germline CDR1 LNHDA, CDR2 SQIVND (reference sequence). The junction had 3 bases not matched to a gene; V was cut back by 6 bases and J by 10 bases. CDR3 residues: CASSGTGESPLHF. DNA for the CDR3: TGTGCCAGTAGCGGGACAGGGGAATCACCCCTCCACTTT. Full variable domain (remainder filled in from reference TRBV19 and TRBJ1-6): DGGITQSPKYLFRKEGQNVTLSCEQNLNHDAMYWYRQDPGQGLRLIYYSQIVNDFQKGDIAEGYSVSREKKESFPLTVTSAQKNPTAFYLCASSGTGESPLHFGNGTRLTVT.

The J gene is TRBJ1-2, the V gene TRBV6-6; D is possibly TRBD1 (5 bases). CDR3 length: 14 amino acids. Looked up from germline, CDR1 is MNHNY and CDR2 is SVGAGI (reference sequence). Trimming took off 7 bases at V and 4 bases at J, with 16 bases between the two ends. The CDR3 region is CASTGGGVFYGYTF. As DNA, the CDR3 is TGTGCCAGCACTGGGGGGGGGGTTTTCTATGGCTACACCTTC.

There are a few counts of this clonotype. The DNA for the CDR3 is TGTGCCATTAATGCAGGGACACATGAGCAGTTCTTC. This translates into CAINAGTHEQFF. The J gene is TRBJ2-1, the V gene TRBV10-3, with a tentative D call TRBD1 (6 bases). V lost 9 bases and J 8 bases, leaving 14 bases between the germline ends. The CDR3 sequence is 12 residues long. Germline V gene lookup returns CDR1 ENHRY and CDR2 SYGVKD.

The CDR3 DNA is TGCGCCAGCAGCCCAGCGGACGGGAATTCACCCCTCCACTTT. It specifies CASSPADGNSPLHF. The chain uses TRBV5-1 and TRBJ1-6; D uncertain. The CDR3 spans 14 residues. The V gene lost 4 bases and the J gene lost 7 bases, with 12 bases spanning the gap. Germline lookup yields CDR1 SGHRS and CDR2 YFSETQ.

This sequence joins TRBV29-1 and TRBJ1-5, with D unclear. Looked up from germline, CDR1 is SQVTM and CDR2 is ANQGSEA. Trimming removed 4 bases from V and 4 bases from J, with 8 bases in between. CDR3 length equals 12 residues. CDR3: CSVGEPNQPQHF. The CDR3 coding sequence is TGCAGCGTTGGGGAGCCTAATCAGCCCCAGCATTTT.

This chain links TRBV20-1 with TRBJ1-5, with TRBD1 matching over 7 bases. Losses at the gene ends were 3 bases for V and 3 bases for J; bases not matched to a gene: 2. Germline CDR1 reads DFQATT; CDR2 reads SNEGSKA (reference sequence). CDR3 size: 13 residues. CDR3 in amino acids: CSARGTANQPQHF. The CDR3 DNA follows: TGCAGTGCTAGGGGGACAGCCAATCAGCCCCAGCATTTT.

The CDR3 region has the DNA TGCAGTGCCTACAGGGAAATTTCGGCCTACGAGCAGTACTTC. Its protein is CSAYREISAYEQYF. This chain uses TRBV20-1 with TRBJ2-7; perhaps TRBD1 as D (6 bases). The germline gives CDR1 DFQATT, CDR2 SNEGSKA (reference sequence). Between the trimmed V and J ends, which lost 6 bases and 2 bases, there was a span of 17 bases. The CDR3 consists of 14 residues.

Many counts were recorded for this clonotype. J is TRBJ2-2 and V is TRBV10-3; D is unclear. V was pared by 10 bases and J by 8 bases, with 11 bases between. Germline CDR1 reads ENHRY; CDR2 reads SYGVKD. CDR3 length: 11 residues. The CDR3 loop reads CASANQGELFF. DNA of the CDR3: TGTGCCAGCGCAAACCAGGGGGAGCTGTTTTTT.